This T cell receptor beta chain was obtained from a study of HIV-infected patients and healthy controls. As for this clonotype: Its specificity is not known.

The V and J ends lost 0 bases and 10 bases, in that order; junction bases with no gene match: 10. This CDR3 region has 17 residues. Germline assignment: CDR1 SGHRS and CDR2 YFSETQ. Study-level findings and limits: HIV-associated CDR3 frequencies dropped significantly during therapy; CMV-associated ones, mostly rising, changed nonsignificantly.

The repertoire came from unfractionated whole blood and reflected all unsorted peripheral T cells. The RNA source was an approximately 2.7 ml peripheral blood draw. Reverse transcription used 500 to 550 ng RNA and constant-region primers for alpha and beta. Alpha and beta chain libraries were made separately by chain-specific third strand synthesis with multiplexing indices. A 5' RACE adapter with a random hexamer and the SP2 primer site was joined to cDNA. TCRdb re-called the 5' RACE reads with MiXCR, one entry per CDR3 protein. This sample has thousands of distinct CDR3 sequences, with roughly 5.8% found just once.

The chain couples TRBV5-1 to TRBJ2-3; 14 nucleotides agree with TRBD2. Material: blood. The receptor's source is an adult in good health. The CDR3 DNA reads TGCGCCAGCAGCTTGGGACTAGCGGGAGGGGAACGAAACTCGCAGTATTTT. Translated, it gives CASSLGLAGGERNSQYF.